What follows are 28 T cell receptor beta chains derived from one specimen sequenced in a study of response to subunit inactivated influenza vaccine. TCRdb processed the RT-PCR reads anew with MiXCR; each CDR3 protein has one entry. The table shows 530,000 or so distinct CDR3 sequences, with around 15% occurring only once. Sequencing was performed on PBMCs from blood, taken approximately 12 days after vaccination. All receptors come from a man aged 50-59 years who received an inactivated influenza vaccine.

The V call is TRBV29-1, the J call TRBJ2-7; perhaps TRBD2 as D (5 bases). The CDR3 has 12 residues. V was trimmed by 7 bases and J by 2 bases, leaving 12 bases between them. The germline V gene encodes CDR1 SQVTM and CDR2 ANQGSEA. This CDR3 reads CSAEGSAYEQYF. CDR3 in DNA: TGCAGCGCCGAGGGTAGTGCCTACGAGCAGTACTTC.

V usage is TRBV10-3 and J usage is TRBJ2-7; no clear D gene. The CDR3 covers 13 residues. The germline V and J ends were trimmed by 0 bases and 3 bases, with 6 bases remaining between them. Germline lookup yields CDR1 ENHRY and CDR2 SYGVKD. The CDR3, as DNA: TGTGCCATCAGTGAGTCTCCCAGCTACGAGCAGTACTTC. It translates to CAISESPSYEQYF.

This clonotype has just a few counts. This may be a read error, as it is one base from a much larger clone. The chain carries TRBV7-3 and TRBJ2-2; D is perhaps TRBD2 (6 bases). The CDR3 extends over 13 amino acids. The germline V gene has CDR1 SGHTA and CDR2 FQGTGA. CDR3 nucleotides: TGTGCCAGCAGCCGTGGGGTGACGGGGGAGGTGTTTTTT. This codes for CASSRGVTGEVFF.

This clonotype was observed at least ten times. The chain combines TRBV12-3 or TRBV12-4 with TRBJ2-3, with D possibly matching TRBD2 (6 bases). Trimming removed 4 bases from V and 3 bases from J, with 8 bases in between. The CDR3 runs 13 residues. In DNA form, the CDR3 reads TGTGCCAGCAGTTCACGGGGGACAGATACGCAGTATTTT. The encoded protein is CASSSRGTDTQYF.

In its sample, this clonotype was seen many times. The CDR3, as DNA: TGTGCCAGCAGCCTGGAGCACCTCACCGGGGAGCTGTTTTTT. This encodes CASSLEHLTGELFF. This sequence joins TRBV4-2 and TRBJ2-2; no definite D call. The length of the CDR3 is 14 residues. From germline, CDR1 is LGHNA and CDR2 YNFKEQ. Trimming stripped 4 bases from V and 4 bases from J, with 10 bases between.

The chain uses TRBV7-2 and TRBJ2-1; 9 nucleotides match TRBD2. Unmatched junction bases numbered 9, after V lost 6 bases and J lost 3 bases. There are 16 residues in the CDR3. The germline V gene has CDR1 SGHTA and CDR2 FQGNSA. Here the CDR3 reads CASSRHSGGGYNEQFF. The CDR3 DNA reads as TGTGCCAGCAGTCGCCATAGCGGGGGCGGCTACAATGAGCAGTTCTTC.

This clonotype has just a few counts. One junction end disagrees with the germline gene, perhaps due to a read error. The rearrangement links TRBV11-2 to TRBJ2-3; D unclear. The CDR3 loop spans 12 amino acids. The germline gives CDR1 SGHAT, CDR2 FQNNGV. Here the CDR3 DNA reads TGTGCCAGCAGCTTAACCTATCAAAACATCCATTTT. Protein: CASSLTYQNIHF.

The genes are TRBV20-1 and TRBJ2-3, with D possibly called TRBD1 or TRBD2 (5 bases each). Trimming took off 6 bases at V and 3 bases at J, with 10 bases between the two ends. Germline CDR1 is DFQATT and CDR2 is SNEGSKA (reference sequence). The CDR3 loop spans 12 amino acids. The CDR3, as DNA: TGCAGTGCGCCTGGGGGAACAGATACGCAGTATTTT. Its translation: CSAPGGTDTQYF.

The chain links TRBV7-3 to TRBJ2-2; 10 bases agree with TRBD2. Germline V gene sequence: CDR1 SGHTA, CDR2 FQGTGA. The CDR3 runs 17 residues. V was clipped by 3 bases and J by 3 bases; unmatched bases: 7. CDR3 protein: CASSLSGRAYDTGELFF. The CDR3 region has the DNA TGTGCCAGCAGCTTGAGCGGGAGGGCTTATGACACCGGGGAGCTGTTTTTT.

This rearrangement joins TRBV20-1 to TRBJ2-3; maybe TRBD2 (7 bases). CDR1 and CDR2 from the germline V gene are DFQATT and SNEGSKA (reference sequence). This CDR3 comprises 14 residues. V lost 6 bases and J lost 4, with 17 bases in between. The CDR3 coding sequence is TGCAGTGCCCAAAGGGGGGGGAGCGCAGATACGCAGTATTTT. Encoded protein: CSAQRGGSADTQYF.

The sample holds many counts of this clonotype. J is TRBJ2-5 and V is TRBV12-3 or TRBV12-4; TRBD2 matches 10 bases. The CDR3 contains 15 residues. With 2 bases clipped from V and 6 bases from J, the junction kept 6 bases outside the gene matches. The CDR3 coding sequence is TGTGCCAGCAGTTTAAGCCTAGCGGGAGTTCAGACCCAGTACTTC. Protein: CASSLSLAGVQTQYF.

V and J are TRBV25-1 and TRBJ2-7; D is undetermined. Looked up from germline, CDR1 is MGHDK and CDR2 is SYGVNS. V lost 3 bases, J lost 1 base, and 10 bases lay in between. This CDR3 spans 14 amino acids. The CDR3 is CASSDIAESYEQYF. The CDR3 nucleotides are TGTGCCAGCAGTGATATCGCCGAGTCCTACGAGCAGTACTTC.

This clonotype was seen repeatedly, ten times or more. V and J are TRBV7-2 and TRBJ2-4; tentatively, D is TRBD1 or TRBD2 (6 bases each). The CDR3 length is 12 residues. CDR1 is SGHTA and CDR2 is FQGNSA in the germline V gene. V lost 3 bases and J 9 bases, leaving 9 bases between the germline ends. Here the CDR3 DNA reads TGTGCCAGCAGCTTTAAGGGGGGCATTCAGTACTTC. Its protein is CASSFKGGIQYF.

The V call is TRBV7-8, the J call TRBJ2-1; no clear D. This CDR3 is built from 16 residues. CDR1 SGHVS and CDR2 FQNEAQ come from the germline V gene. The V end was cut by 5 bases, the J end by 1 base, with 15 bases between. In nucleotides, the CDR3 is TGTGCCAGCAGCCAATCTTTCGGAGTTTCCTACAATGAGCAGTTCTTC. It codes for CASSQSFGVSYNEQFF.

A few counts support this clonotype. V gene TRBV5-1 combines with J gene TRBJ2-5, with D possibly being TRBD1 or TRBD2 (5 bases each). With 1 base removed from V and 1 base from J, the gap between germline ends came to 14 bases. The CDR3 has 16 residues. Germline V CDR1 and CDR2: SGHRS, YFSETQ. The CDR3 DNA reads TGCGCCAGCAGCTTGTTAGGGTACGGGGCCCAAGAGACCCAGTACTTC. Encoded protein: CASSLLGYGAQETQYF. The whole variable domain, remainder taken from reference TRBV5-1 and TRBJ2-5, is KAGVTQTPRYLIKTRGQQVTLSCSPISGHRSVSWYQQTPGQGLQFLFEYFSETQRNKGNFPGRFSGRQFSNSRSEMNVSTLELGDSALYLCASSLLGYGAQETQYFGPGTRLLVL.

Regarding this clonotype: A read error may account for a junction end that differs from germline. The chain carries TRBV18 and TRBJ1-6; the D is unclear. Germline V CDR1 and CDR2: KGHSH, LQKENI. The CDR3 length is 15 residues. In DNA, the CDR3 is TGTGCCACCTCAACCAGGACGGGTCGCAATTCACCCCTCCACTTT. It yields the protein CATSTRTGRNSPLHF.

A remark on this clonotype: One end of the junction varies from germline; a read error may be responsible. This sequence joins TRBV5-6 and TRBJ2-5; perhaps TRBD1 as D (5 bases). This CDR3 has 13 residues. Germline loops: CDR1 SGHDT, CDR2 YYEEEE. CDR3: CASSVRVLESQYF. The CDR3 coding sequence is TGTGCCAGCAGCGTCAGGGTCTTAGAGTCCCAGTACTTC. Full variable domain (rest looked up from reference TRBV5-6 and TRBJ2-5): DAGVTQSPTHLIKTRGQQVTLRCSPKSGHDTVSWYQQALGQGPQFIFQYYEEEERQRGNFPDRFSGHQFPNYSSELNVNALLLGDSALYLCASSVRVLESQYFGPGTRLLVL.

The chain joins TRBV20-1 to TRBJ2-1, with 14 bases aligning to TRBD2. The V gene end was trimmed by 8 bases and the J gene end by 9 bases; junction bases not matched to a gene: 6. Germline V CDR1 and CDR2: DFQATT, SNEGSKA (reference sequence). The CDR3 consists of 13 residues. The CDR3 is CSPGLAGGGEQFF. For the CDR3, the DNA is TGCAGTCCTGGACTAGCGGGAGGCGGTGAGCAGTTCTTC.

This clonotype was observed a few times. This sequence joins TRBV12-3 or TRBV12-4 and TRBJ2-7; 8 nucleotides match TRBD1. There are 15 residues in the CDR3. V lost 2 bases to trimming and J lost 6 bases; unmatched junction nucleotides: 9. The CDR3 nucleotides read TGTGCCAGCAGTTTACCAGGGGGCCTGTACGGCGAGCAGTACTTC. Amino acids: CASSLPGGLYGEQYF.

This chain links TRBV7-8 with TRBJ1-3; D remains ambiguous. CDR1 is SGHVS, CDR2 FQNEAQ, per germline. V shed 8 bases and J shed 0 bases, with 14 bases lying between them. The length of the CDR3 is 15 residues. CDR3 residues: CASLQGRDSGNTIYF. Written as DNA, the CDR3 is TGTGCCAGCCTACAAGGGCGGGACTCTGGAAACACCATATATTTT.

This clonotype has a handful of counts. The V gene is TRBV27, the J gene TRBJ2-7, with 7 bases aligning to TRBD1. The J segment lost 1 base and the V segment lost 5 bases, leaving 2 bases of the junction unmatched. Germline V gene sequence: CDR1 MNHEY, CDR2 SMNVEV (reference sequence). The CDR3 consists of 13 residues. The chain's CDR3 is CASSTGQSYEQYF. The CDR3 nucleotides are TGTGCCAGCAGTACGGGACAGTCCTACGAGCAGTACTTC.

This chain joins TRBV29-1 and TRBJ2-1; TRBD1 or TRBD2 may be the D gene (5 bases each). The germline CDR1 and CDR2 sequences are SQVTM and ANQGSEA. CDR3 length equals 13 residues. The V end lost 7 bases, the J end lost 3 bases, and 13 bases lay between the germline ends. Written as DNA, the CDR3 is TGCAGCGATCGTGAGGGGAGCTACAATGAGCAGTTCTTC. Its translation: CSDREGSYNEQFF.

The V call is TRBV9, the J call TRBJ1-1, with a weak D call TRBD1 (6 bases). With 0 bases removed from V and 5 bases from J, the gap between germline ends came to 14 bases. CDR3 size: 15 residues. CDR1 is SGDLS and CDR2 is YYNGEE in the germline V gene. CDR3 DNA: TGTGCCAGCAGCGTAGGGGGGACATTCAAGACTGAAGCTTTCTTT. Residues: CASSVGGTFKTEAFF. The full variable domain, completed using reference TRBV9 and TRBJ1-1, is DSGVTQTPKHLITATGQRVTLRCSPRSGDLSVYWYQQSLDQGLQFLIQYYNGEERAKGNILERFSAQQFPDLHSELNLSSLELGDSALYFCASSVGGTFKTEAFFGQGTRLTVV.

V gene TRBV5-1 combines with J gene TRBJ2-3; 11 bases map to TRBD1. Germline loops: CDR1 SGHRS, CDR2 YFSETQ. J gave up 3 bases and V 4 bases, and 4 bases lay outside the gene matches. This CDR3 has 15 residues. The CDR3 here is CASSVGQGVTDTQYF. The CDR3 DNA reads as TGCGCCAGCAGCGTGGGACAGGGGGTGACAGATACGCAGTATTTT.

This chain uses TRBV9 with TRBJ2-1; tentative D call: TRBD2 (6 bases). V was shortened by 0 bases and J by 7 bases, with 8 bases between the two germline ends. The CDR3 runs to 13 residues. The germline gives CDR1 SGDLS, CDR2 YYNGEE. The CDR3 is CASSVGAGNEQFF. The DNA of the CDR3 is TGTGCCAGCAGCGTAGGCGCGGGGAATGAGCAGTTCTTC.

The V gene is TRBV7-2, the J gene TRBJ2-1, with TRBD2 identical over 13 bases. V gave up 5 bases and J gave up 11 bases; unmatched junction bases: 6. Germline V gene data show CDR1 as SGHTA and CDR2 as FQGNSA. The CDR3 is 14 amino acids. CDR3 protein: CASSPGLAGDKQFF. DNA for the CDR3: TGTGCCAGCAGCCCAGGACTAGCGGGGGATAAGCAGTTCTTC.

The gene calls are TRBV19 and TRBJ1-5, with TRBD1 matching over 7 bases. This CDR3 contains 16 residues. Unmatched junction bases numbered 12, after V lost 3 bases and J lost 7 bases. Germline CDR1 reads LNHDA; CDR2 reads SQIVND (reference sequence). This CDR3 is CASSISWSTGRQPQHF. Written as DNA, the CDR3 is TGTGCCAGTAGTATTTCTTGGTCGACAGGGAGACAGCCCCAGCATTTT. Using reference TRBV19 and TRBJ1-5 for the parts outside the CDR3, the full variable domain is DGGITQSPKYLFRKEGQNVTLSCEQNLNHDAMYWYRQDPGQGLRLIYYSQIVNDFQKGDIAEGYSVSREKKESFPLTVTSAQKNPTAFYLCASSISWSTGRQPQHFGDGTRLSIL.

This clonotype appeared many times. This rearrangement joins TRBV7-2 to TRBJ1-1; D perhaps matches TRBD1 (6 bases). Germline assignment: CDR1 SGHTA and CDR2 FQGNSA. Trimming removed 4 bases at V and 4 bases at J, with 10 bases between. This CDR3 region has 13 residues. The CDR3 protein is CASSSTGTTEAFF. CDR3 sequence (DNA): TGTGCCAGCAGCTCAACAGGGACCACTGAAGCTTTCTTT.